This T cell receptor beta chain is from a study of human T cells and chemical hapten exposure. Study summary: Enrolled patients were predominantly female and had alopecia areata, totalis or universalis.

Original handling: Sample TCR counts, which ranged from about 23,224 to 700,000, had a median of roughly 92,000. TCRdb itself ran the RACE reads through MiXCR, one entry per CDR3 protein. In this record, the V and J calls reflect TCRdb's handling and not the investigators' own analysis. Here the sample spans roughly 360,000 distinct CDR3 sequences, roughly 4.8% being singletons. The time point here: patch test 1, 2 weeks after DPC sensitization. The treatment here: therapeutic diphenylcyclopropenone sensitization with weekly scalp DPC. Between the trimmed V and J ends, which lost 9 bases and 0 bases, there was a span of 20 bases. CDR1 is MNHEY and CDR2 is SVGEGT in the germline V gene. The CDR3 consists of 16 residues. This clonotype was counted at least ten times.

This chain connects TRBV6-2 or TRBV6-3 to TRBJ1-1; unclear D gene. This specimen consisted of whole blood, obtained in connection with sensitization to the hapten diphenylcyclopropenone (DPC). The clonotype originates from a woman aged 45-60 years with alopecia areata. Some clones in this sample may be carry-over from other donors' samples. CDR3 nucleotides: TGTGCCAGTCGAGTGGGCCAACTCCTTATGAACACTGAAGCTTTCTTT. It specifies CASRVGQLLMNTEAFF.